The clone carrying this T cell receptor (beta chain) was seen a handful of times. Its target is unknown. This sample is drawn from a study of cytomegalovirus exposure and HLA in healthy donors. Findings and caveats of the study: As a later analysis showed, several of the most significant clusters appeared to be linked to common viral pathogens. Among TCR beta chains, those listed as cytomegalovirus-associated numbered fewer than 200. Reports indicate that TCR beta sequences accurately predicted the HLA-A and HLA-B alleles of most subjects.

It was with 60 Vbeta and 13 Jbeta primers that the PCR ran. Some clones are missing from TCRdb's copy, which holds only in-frame ones; the method was immunoSEQ multiplex PCR. The sample shows nearly 200,000 clones, 70% to 80% of them seen only once. Each donor was nominally healthy when sampled (though unrecorded immune exposures were likely). Germline lookup yields CDR1 MGHDK and CDR2 SYGVNS. This CDR3 is 10 amino acids long. Source material: PBMCs. The chain links TRBV25-1 to TRBJ2-7; D not resolved. The sequence derives from a male donor in good health and CMV-seropositive. DNA for the CDR3: TGTACCGTCGAGCATCACGAGCAGTACTTC. Translation: CTVEHHEQYF.